This T cell receptor beta chain was documented in a study of CD8+CD57+ T cells in acquired aplastic anemia. Overall study findings and caveats: Patients showed no significant difference from controls in CD8+ Simpson's diversity. Both patients and controls carried the same twenty-nine CD8+ CDR3 sequences.

As to this clonotype: Its antigen is as yet unknown. One end of the junction is discordant with germline, which a read error may explain.

TCR beta VDJ and CDR3 were profiled, and genomic DNA was the template. Each CDR3 protein gets one entry after TCRdb re-called the reads with MiXCR. The sample lists roughly 150,000 distinct CDR3 sequences; approximately 51% were seen once. Patients chosen for sequencing had CD8+CD57+ cells that had expanded, as shown by flow cytometry. The germline CDR1 and CDR2 sequences are KGHDR and SFDVKD. The length of the CDR3 is 14 residues. This TCR derives from a human donor with aplastic anemia. What was sequenced was sorted CD4+, CD8+, or CD8+CD57+ T cells (not recorded which) from PBMCs. The V and J genes are TRBV24-1 and TRBJ2-1; no definite D call. The CDR3 coding sequence is TGTGCCACCAGTGAGTCATACAGAGACAATGAACAGTTCTTC. It yields the protein CATSESYRDNEQFF.